The clone carrying this TCR beta chain came up a few times. Its antigen is unidentified. This sample stems from a study of naive and memory T cell subsets. General study results and limits: Over 85% of naive TCR sequences appeared only once after error correction, unlike memory subsets. Diversity fell and Gini index rose from naive through CM, EM, EMRA.

From the second PCR step, alpha and beta chains were amplified apart. The V end was cut by 4 bases, the J end by 5 bases, with 15 bases between. The CDR3 loop spans 14 amino acids. The germline V gene has CDR1 DFQATT and CDR2 SNEGSKA (reference sequence). Two oligonucleotides, mixed equimolar, formed the beta constant-region primer covering TRBC1 and TRBC2. TCRdb reprocessed the UMI-ligation and nested PCR reads via MiXCR and lists one record per CDR3 protein. The sample shows roughly 140,000 distinct CDR3 sequences, about 15% of them seen only once. The sample comprised naive CD4+ T cells from blood. J is TRBJ2-1 and V is TRBV20-1; possibly TRBD1 for D (5 bases). The sequence was collected from a human donor in good health. CDR3 nucleotides: TGCAGTGCTACGTCCGCGCTAGGGGACAATGAGCAGTTCTTC. Its translation: CSATSALGDNEQFF.